This TCR beta chain was sequenced during a study of blood T cells in healthy people across ages. Notes on the study in general: A strong correlation between TCR beta diversity and naive T cell percentage was seen. Unsorted PBMCs prevented conclusive naive versus antigen-experienced comparison.

A J-beta primer mix and a sample-barcoded 5' primer were used in a second PCR of roughly 6 to 11 cycles. TCRdb called the 5' RACE reads again in MiXCR, with one record for every CDR3 protein. The sample has 1.5 million to 2 million distinct CDR3 sequences; approximately 30% are singletons. Ranging in age from about 6 to 95, the donors were healthy Caucasian individuals from Russia. Isolated PBMCs totaled at least 6.5 million in each sample. Ten or more counts support this clonotype. The antigen remains unidentified. V was clipped by 4 bases and J by 6 bases, with 9 bases between them. The CDR3 sequence is 12 residues long. Per the germline V gene, CDR1 is LGHDT and CDR2 is YNNKEL (reference sequence).

The source is a woman in her 30s in good health. The chain is built from TRBV3-1 and TRBJ1-2; D is unresolved. The specimen was blood. This CDR3 reads CASSRARDGYTF. The CDR3 DNA reads TGTGCCAGCAGCCGAGCTCGCGATGGCTACACCTTC.